This is a list of T cell receptor beta chains from one sample in a study of CD8+ T cells in alopecia areata. Profiled with immunoSEQ multiplex PCR; TCRdb holds only in-frame clones, not every one. The table includes 200,000 to 250,000 clones, more than 60% detected once. The sample consisted of CD4+ T cells sorted from blood, taken at week 44, from a patient treated with tofacitinib. Receptors originate from a human donor with alopecia areata. Both conserved end residues are part of each CDR3. D genes are given only for firm matches. Size is stated for part of the rows, as once, few or many counts, or as a class when the clone is expanded.

len | abundance | d_gene | j_gene | v_gene | CDR3aa | CDR3nt
14 | . | TRBD2 | TRBJ2-1 | TRBV10-3 | CAISESRELDEQFF | TGTGCCATCAGTGAGTCGCGGGAGCTAGATGAGCAGTTCTTC
17 | . | TRBD1 | TRBJ2-6 | TRBV29-1 | CSVRTGVQESGANVLTF | TGCAGCGTTCGCACAGGGGTTCAGGAGAGTGGGGCCAACGTCCTGACTTTC
13 | . | . | TRBJ1-5 | TRBV30 | CAWSQGVNQPQHF | TGTGCCTGGAGTCAAGGGGTCAATCAGCCCCAGCATTTT
14 | . | TRBD1 | TRBJ1-2 | TRBV29-1 | CSVDRTGGRSGYTF | TGCAGCGTCGATAGGACAGGGGGACGGAGTGGCTACACCTTC
13 | . | . | TRBJ1-1 | TRBV4-3 | CASSRALNTEAFF | TGCGCCAGCAGCCGGGCACTGAACACTGAAGCTTTCTTT
16 | . | TRBD2 | TRBJ2-3 | TRBV29-1 | CSVGNLAASSTDTQYF | TGCAGCGTTGGGAACCTAGCGGCGTCTAGCACAGATACGCAGTATTTT
15 | . | . | TRBJ1-5 | TRBV30 | CAWSTGGLLDQPQHF | TGTGCCTGGAGTACGGGGGGGCTACTTGATCAGCCCCAGCATTTT
13 | few | . | TRBJ2-2 | TRBV29-1 | CSVGGTGTGELFF | TGCAGCGTTGGGGGAACGGGCACCGGGGAGCTGTTTTTT
15 | . | TRBD1 | TRBJ1-2 | TRBV27 | CASSPLTGVNYGYTF | TGTGCCAGCAGTCCACTGACAGGGGTAAACTATGGCTACACCTTC
11 | . | TRBD2 | TRBJ2-1 | TRBV30 | CAWSGLAEPFF | TGTGCCTGGAGTGGACTAGCGGAGCCGTTCTTC
14 | . | . | TRBJ2-3 | TRBV30 | CAWSVRRGADTQYF | TGTGCCTGGAGTGTACGCAGGGGGGCCGATACGCAGTATTTT
14 | . | . | TRBJ1-5 | TRBV5-4 | CASSDLGSNQPQHF | TGTGCCAGCAGCGATCTCGGGAGCAATCAGCCCCAGCATTTT
12 | . | . | TRBJ1-2 | TRBV28 | CASTLGPGRYTF | TGTGCCAGCACCCTAGGTCCAGGGAGATACACCTTC
14 | . | TRBD2 | TRBJ2-7 | TRBV5-1 | CASSLLAGGYEQYF | TGCGCCAGCAGCTTACTAGCGGGAGGATACGAGCAGTACTTC
13 | . | . | TRBJ2-1 | TRBV5-1 | CASRPLVGNEQFF | TGCGCCAGCAGGCCCCTGGTCGGCAATGAGCAGTTCTTC
12 | . | . | TRBJ1-2 | TRBV6-5 | CARQASRDGYTF | TGTGCCAGACAGGCATCCAGGGATGGCTACACCTTC
12 | few | . | TRBJ2-3 | TRBV29-1 | CSVGMGIDTQYF | TGCAGCGTTGGGATGGGAATAGATACGCAGTATTTT
14 | . | TRBD1 | TRBJ2-7 | TRBV25-1 | CASRGQGQVGEQYF | TGTGCCAGCAGGGGACAGGGCCAGGTCGGCGAGCAGTACTTC
15 | few | . | TRBJ2-6 | TRBV5-1 | CASSAQVSGANVLTF | TGCGCCAGCAGCGCACAGGTCTCTGGGGCCAACGTCCTGACTTTC
13 | . | . | TRBJ2-7 | TRBV7-9 | CASSLASSYEQYF | TGTGCCAGCAGCTTGGCCAGTAGCTACGAGCAGTACTTC
13 | . | . | TRBJ2-7 | TRBV2 | CASGLEVDYEQYF | TGTGCCAGCGGGCTAGAGGTCGACTACGAGCAGTACTTC
16 | few | TRBD1 | TRBJ1-1 | TRBV5-1 | CASSPSPGQLNTEAFF | TGCGCCAGCAGCCCTAGTCCGGGACAGCTGAACACTGAAGCTTTCTTT
13 | few | . | TRBJ1-1 | TRBV29-1 | CSVEGQANTEAFF | TGCAGCGTTGAAGGACAGGCGAACACTGAAGCTTTCTTT
11 | few | . | TRBJ2-3 | TRBV20-1 | CSAGVSDTQYF | TGCAGTGCCGGGGTTTCAGATACGCAGTATTTT
15 | . | . | TRBJ1-4 | TRBV27 | CASSLSGATNEKLFF | TGTGCCAGCAGTTTATCGGGAGCAACTAATGAAAAACTGTTTTTT
14 | . | . | TRBJ2-7 | TRBV30 | CAWSPRTAVYEQYF | TGTGCCTGGAGCCCTAGGACAGCGGTCTACGAGCAGTACTTC
17 | . | TRBD1 | TRBJ2-2 | TRBV27 | CASSFWVRDRGAGELFF | TGTGCCAGCAGTTTTTGGGTCCGAGACAGGGGTGCCGGGGAGCTGTTTTTT
14 | . | TRBD1 | TRBJ1-2 | TRBV5-1 | CASSPGQGDYGYTF | TGCGCCAGCAGCCCCGGACAGGGTGACTATGGCTACACCTTC
14 | . | . | TRBJ2-4 | TRBV29-1 | CSVVGRQSKNIQYF | TGCAGCGTTGTGGGGCGGCAAAGCAAAAACATTCAGTACTTC
13 | . | TRBD2 | TRBJ2-3 | TRBV29-1 | CSVGLAFTDTQYF | TGCAGCGTTGGACTAGCGTTCACAGATACGCAGTATTTT
12 | . | TRBD1 | TRBJ1-1 | TRBV27 | CASQGQDTEAFF | TGTGCCAGCCAAGGACAGGACACTGAAGCTTTCTTT
15 | many | . | TRBJ2-3 | TRBV7-2 | CASSLALGNTDTQYF | TGTGCCAGCAGCTTAGCCTTGGGGAACACAGATACGCAGTATTTT
13 | . | TRBD1 | TRBJ1-2 | TRBV29-1 | CSVDTGANYGYTF | TGCAGCGTTGACACAGGGGCAAACTATGGCTACACCTTC
13 | . | . | TRBJ1-6 | TRBV19 | CASSMGGYSPLHF | TGTGCCAGTAGTATGGGAGGGTATTCACCCCTCCACTTT
15 | . | . | TRBJ2-3 | TRBV5-6 | CASSLELNPTDTQYF | TGTGCCAGCAGCTTGGAACTTAACCCCACAGATACGCAGTATTTT
14 | . | . | TRBJ1-2 | TRBV28 | CASTPGGDYYGYTF | TGTGCCAGCACCCCTGGGGGGGACTACTATGGCTACACCTTC
14 | . | . | TRBJ1-6 | TRBV7-3 | CASSTSAGNSPLHF | TGTGCCAGCAGCACCTCCGCCGGGAATTCACCCCTCCACTTT
8 | . | . | TRBJ1-2 | TRBV29-1 | CSGGGYTF | TGCAGCGGGGGGGGCTACACCTTC
15 | . | . | TRBJ1-1 | TRBV30 | CAWKRKGLMNTEAFF | TGTGCCTGGAAAAGAAAGGGGTTAATGAACACTGAAGCTTTCTTT
13 | few | . | TRBJ1-1 | TRBV29-1 | CSVQQGTYTEAFF | TGCAGCGTCCAACAGGGTACTTACACTGAAGCTTTCTTT
13 | . | . | TRBJ2-7 | TRBV5-1 | CASSSGYRLERYF | TGCGCCAGCAGCTCCGGCTATAGGCTGGAGCGGTACTTC
15 | . | . | TRBJ1-6 | TRBV7-2 | CASSSSIQGGSPLHF | TGTGCCAGCAGCTCTAGCATCCAGGGCGGTTCACCCCTCCACTTT
14 | . | . | TRBJ2-7 | TRBV5-1 | CASSLGSQAYEQYF | TGCGCCAGCAGCCTTGGTTCGCAGGCCTACGAGCAGTACTTC
13 | few | . | TRBJ2-2 | TRBV29-1 | CSVVPGLTGELFF | TGCAGCGTTGTCCCCGGCCTGACCGGGGAGCTGTTTTTT